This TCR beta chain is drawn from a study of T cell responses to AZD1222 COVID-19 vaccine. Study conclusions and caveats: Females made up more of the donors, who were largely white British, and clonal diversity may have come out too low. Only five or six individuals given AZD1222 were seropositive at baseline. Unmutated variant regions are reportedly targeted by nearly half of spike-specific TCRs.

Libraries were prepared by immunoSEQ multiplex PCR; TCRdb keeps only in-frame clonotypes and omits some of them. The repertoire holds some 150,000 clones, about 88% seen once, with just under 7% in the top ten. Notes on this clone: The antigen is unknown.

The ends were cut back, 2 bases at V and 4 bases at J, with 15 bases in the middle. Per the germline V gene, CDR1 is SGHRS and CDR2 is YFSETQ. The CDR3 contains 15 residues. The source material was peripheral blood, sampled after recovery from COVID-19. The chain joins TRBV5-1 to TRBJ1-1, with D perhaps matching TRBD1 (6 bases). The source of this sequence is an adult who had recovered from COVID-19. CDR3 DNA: TGCGCCAGCAGCTTAATACAGGGTAATAGCACTGAAGCTTTCTTT. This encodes CASSLIQGNSTEAFF. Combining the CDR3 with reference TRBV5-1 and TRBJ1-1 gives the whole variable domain KAGVTQTPRYLIKTRGQQVTLSCSPISGHRSVSWYQQTPGQGLQFLFEYFSETQRNKGNFPGRFSGRQFSNSRSEMNVSTLELGDSALYLCASSLIQGNSTEAFFGQGTRLTVV.